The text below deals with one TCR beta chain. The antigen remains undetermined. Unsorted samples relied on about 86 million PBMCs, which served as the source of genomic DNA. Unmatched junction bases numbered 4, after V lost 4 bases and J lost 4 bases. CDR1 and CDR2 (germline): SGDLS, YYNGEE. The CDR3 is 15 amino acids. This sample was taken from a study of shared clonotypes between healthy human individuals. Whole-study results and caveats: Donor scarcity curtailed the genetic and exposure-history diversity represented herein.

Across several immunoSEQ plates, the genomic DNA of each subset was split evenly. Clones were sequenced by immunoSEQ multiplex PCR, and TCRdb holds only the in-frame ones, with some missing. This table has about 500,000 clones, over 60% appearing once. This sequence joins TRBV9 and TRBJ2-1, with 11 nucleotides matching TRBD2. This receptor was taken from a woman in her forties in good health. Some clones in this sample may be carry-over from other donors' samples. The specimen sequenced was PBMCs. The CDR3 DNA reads TGTGCCAGCAGCCAAGGACTAGCGGGTTACAATGAGCAGTTCTTC. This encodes CASSQGLAGYNEQFF.